This TCR beta chain comes out of a study of CD8 T cells in ankylosing spondylitis. General study findings and limits: Reported data indicate significant enrichment of disease-linked clones within matched ankylosing spondylitis synovial fluid. Roughly eight highly homologous variants made up a TCR beta motif that seemed to typify ankylosing spondylitis blood.

Germline CDR1 SQVTM, CDR2 ANQGSEA. This CDR3 has 12 amino acids. The V gene lost 5 bases and the J gene lost 7 bases, with 12 bases spanning the gap. The table lists this clonotype with many counts. What it binds is not known. TCRdb recomputed calls from the 5' RACE reads with MiXCR, one row per CDR3 protein. This repertoire shows under 300,000 distinct CDR3 sequences, around 10% found once; its top ten account for roughly 6.8%. The TCR sequence derives from a male donor with ankylosing spondylitis or in good health (not recorded which). The chain employs TRBV29-1 and TRBJ2-1, with a possible D match to TRBD2 (6 bases). The sequenced material came from blood, either unsorted or a sorted T cell fraction (not recorded which). CDR3 bases: TGCAGCGTTAGACCGGGGGAAAATGAGCAGTTCTTC. It translates to CSVRPGENEQFF.